The present T cell receptor (beta chain) was sequenced within a study of CD8+CD57+ T cells in acquired aplastic anemia (dated by TCRdb to between 2018 and 2020). At the level of the whole study: DNA extracted from sorted CD4+ and CD8+ cells had a mean of approximately 3 ug, with a range of roughly 0.2 to 27.4 ug. CD8+CD57+ expansion was defined as a frequency above the mean frequency observed in healthy subjects. Broader findings and caveats from the paper: Although 25 to 30 CD8+ CDR3 sequences were shared by patients and controls, these sequences appeared highly expressed in patients and within the immunodominant clones of patients. No significant difference in CD8+ Simpson's diversity was found between patients and healthy controls (P=0.060).

The patients picked for sequencing were ones in whom flow cytometry had shown an expansion of CD8+CD57+ cells. Every patient had a diagnosis of severe acquired aplastic anemia based on International Study of Aplastic Anemia and Agranulocytosis and Camitta criteria. No patient had received any therapy when blood was sampled. In this study, sorted CD4+ and CD8+ T cells from the blood of healthy subjects and of severe aplastic anemia patients had their TCR repertoires deep-sequenced. Patients were enrolled in the USA under clinicaltrials.gov protocols 00001620, 01623167, 00001397, 00071045, 00081523 and 00961064. Ficoll-Paque density gradient centrifugation was used to isolate peripheral blood mononuclear cells. Before DNA extraction, CD4+ and CD8+ T cells were sorted by FACS or by magnetic beads. Details on this clonotype: Its antigen is still unknown. Base qualities are missing; no much larger clone stands one base away.

CDR1 is given as MGHDK and CDR2 as SYGVNS, both from the germline V gene. Taken from cysteine to phenylalanine, the CDR3 has 13 residues. Only the CDR3 DNA stays, 39 bases, in frame from base 1. V is cut by 2 bases and J by 3 bases, and the space between the germline ends is 7 bases. Profiling of TCR beta VDJ combinations and CDR3 sequences used genomic DNA as the template. An Illumina HiSeq 2000 was the platform used for TCR repertoire sequencing. Under the source paper's analysis protocol: Repertoires were assessed using TRBV/TRBJ rearrangement plots, CDR3 size and DJ length profiles, and Simpson's diversity index. The most abundant DNA sequence in the deep sequencing data was defined as the immunodominant clone. CDR3 amino acid sequences were checked for sharing across subjects and were also compared against the VDJdb database and published repertoires. TCRdb took the public reads, trimmed them with fastp at Q25, ran MiXCR for clone calling and kept in-frame beta chains. Here each entry gathers all rows of one CDR3 protein and keeps the most common genes and DNA. These V and J calls are TCRdb output, not the study's own analysis. The sample has roughly 290,000 distinct CDR3 sequences on record, under 65% of them singletons. The ten largest clones add up to roughly 1.3% of the sample.

The chain is made from TRBV25-1 and TRBJ1-1, with the D gene uncertain. The receptor was isolated from a human donor with aplastic anemia. Sequenced: sorted CD4+, CD8+, or CD8+CD57+ T cells (not recorded which) from PBMCs. The CDR3 region reads CASSERFYTEAFF. In nucleotides, the sequence is TGTGCCAGCAGTGAAAGGTTCTACACTGAAGCTTTCTTT.